The next 21 T cell receptor beta chains were all read from a single sample in a study of cytomegalovirus exposure and HLA in healthy donors. The protocol was immunoSEQ multiplex PCR, while the TCRdb copy is restricted to in-frame clones and leaves out a portion. The data contain about 49,000 clones, roughly nine tenths of them singletons. The specimen sequenced was PBMCs. Source of these receptors: a man between 18 and 35 years old in good health and CMV-seronegative.

V usage is TRBV20-1 and J usage is TRBJ1-1, with D uncertain. CDR3 size: 10 residues. CDR1 is DFQATT, CDR2 SNEGSKA, per germline (reference sequence). V dropped 2 bases and J dropped 6 bases, with 4 bases sitting between them. The CDR3 DNA reads as TGCAGTGCTAGATATGCTGAAGCTTTCTTT. Translating it yields CSARYAEAFF.

In DNA, the CDR3 is TGCGCCAGCAGGAACCCGACAGGGAAACCCGGGGAGCTGTTTTTT. Its translation: CASRNPTGKPGELFF. The chain employs TRBV5-1 and TRBJ2-2, with 7 bases aligning to TRBD1. CDR3 length: 15 residues. Germline CDR1 reads SGHRS; CDR2 reads YFSETQ. V was pared by 5 bases and J by 6 bases, with 10 bases of the junction left unmatched.

The rearrangement links TRBV7-9 to TRBJ2-7; a possible D gene is TRBD2 (5 bases). In germline, CDR1 is SEHNR, CDR2 FQNEAQ (reference sequence). This CDR3 has 11 residues. V was shortened by 3 bases and J by 8 bases, with 8 bases between the two germline ends. CDR3 residues: CASSLAGKQYF. As DNA, the CDR3 is TGTGCCAGCAGCTTGGCCGGGAAGCAGTACTTC.

The CDR3 loop reads CASSLGIVGAAGEQYF. CDR3 bases: TGCGCCAGCAGCCTCGGTATTGTGGGAGCGGCAGGCGAGCAGTACTTC. The V and J genes are TRBV5-1 and TRBJ2-7; possible D gene TRBD2, 5 bases. This CDR3 spans 16 amino acids. Germline V gene sequence: CDR1 SGHRS, CDR2 YFSETQ. Trimming cost V 4 bases and J 6 bases, with 23 bases left between them.

V and J are TRBV21-1 and TRBJ2-3; TRBD2, the table's D call, lacks a check against the DNA. TRBV21-1 corresponds to a pseudogene. The length of the CDR3 is 16 residues. The CDR3 sequence is CASRKGLSGGTDTQYF. The CDR3 DNA follows: TGTGCCAGCAGGAAAGGCCTCAGCGGAGGCACAGATACGCAGTATTTT.

The chain recombines TRBV9 with TRBJ2-6, with 9 bases matching TRBD2. The V gene's germline CDR1 is SGDLS and CDR2 YYNGEE. With 3 bases clipped from V and 0 bases from J, the junction kept 7 bases outside the gene matches. The CDR3 has 18 amino acids. This CDR3 is CASSAWTSAYSGANVLTF. Here the CDR3 DNA reads TGTGCCAGCAGCGCCTGGACTAGCGCGTACTCTGGGGCCAACGTCCTGACTTTC.

CDR3 coding DNA: TGTGCCAGCAGCCATCGACTAGCGGCTCACTACAATGAGCAGTTCTTC. Translation: CASSHRLAAHYNEQFF. The J gene is TRBJ2-1, the V gene TRBV28, with 9 bases fitting TRBD2. The CDR3 loop spans 16 amino acids. The V gene's germline CDR1 is MDHEN and CDR2 SYDVKM. With 6 bases clipped from V and 3 bases from J, the junction kept 9 bases outside the gene matches.

The chain joins TRBV13 to TRBJ2-2; 10 nucleotides agree with TRBD1. The J segment lost 4 bases and the V segment lost 5 bases, leaving 4 bases of the junction unmatched. This CDR3 comprises 15 residues. Germline CDR1 PRHDT, CDR2 FYEKMQ (reference sequence). The DNA for the CDR3 is TGTGCCAGCAGCCCACGGGACAGGGGCACCGGGGAGCTGTTTTTT. This gives the protein CASSPRDRGTGELFF.

The chain joins TRBV30 to TRBJ2-2, with 8 positions matching TRBD1. Germline V gene lookup returns CDR1 GTSNPN and CDR2 SVGIG (reference sequence). The CDR3 extends over 16 amino acids. Trimming at V came to 0 bases and at J to 8 bases, leaving 11 bases not matched to a gene. Here the CDR3 reads CAWSVRQGATPGELFF. As DNA, the CDR3 is TGTGCCTGGAGTGTACGTCAGGGGGCGACCCCAGGGGAGCTGTTTTTT.

The gene calls are TRBV2 and TRBJ2-5, with 9 bases that match TRBD2. CDR1 and CDR2 from the germline V gene are SNHLY and FYNNEI. The CDR3 covers 15 residues. The ends lost 7 bases at V and 6 bases at J; junction bases unmatched: 12. CDR3 nucleotides: TGTGCCAGCATAAACCCTAGCGGGATACCTAAGACCCAGTACTTC. As protein: CASINPSGIPKTQYF.

In its sample, this clone was seen once. The chain couples TRBV7-2 to TRBJ2-1; TRBD2 matches 8 bases. Unmatched junction bases numbered 9, after V lost 4 bases and J lost 10 bases. The CDR3 spans 14 residues. Germline V lookup: CDR1 SGHTA, CDR2 FQGNSA. The CDR3 region has the DNA TGTGCCAGCAGCTCTAGGACTAGCTATCAGGAGCAGTTCTTC. Amino acids: CASSSRTSYQEQFF. Looking up the rest from reference TRBV7-2 and TRBJ2-1 gives the full variable domain: GAGVSQSPSNKVTEKGKDVELRCDPISGHTALYWYRQSLGQGLEFLIYFQGNSAPDKSGLPSDRFSAERTGGSVSTLTIQRTQQEDSAVYLCASSSRTSYQEQFFGPGTRLTVL.

The chain joins TRBV7-2 to TRBJ2-5, with D uncertain. This CDR3 is built from 14 residues. V lost 2 bases to trimming and J lost 2 bases, with 9 bases between them. CDR1 is SGHTA, CDR2 FQGNSA, per germline. CDR3 sequence: CASSLFFGQETQYF. The CDR3 DNA follows: TGTGCCAGCAGCTTATTTTTCGGGCAAGAGACCCAGTACTTC.

The chain combines TRBV7-9 with TRBJ2-1; D possibly corresponds to TRBD2 (6 bases). In germline, CDR1 is SEHNR, CDR2 FQNEAQ (reference sequence). The CDR3 spans 17 residues. V was cut by 5 bases and J by 6 bases, with 23 bases left in between. The CDR3 nucleotides are TGTGCCAGCAGCAACCCGCCGGGGACTTTCCTTACCAATGAGCAGTTCTTC. Encoded protein: CASSNPPGTFLTNEQFF.

This clone was counted once. The rearrangement links TRBV4-1 to TRBJ2-2, with 10 bases lining up with TRBD2. The CDR3 loop spans 17 amino acids. V shed 3 bases and J 0 bases; nucleotides not matched to a gene: 4. The germline gives CDR1 MGHRA, CDR2 YSYEKL. CDR3 protein: CASSHPTSGPNTGELFF. The CDR3 DNA follows: TGCGCCAGCAGCCACCCGACTAGCGGGCCGAACACCGGGGAGCTGTTTTTT.

This clone was found a few times. The rearrangement joins TRBV21-1 to TRBJ2-7; the table's D call of TRBD2 was not tested on the DNA. TRBV21-1 is a pseudogene segment. This CDR3 is 23 amino acids long. The CDR3 protein is CASSSRVFNRGRRTSGSSYEQYF. For the CDR3, the DNA is TGTGCCAGCAGCTCCCGGGTCTTCAACAGGGGGCGCAGGACTAGCGGGAGTTCCTACGAGCAGTACTTC.

The chain uses TRBV30 and TRBJ1-2; the D gene is possibly TRBD1 (6 bases). The CDR3 length is 14 residues. Trimming stripped 7 bases from V and 2 bases from J, with 17 bases between. The germline gives CDR1 GTSNPN, CDR2 SVGIG (reference sequence). CDR3 region: CASTGGQTNYGYTF. The CDR3 DNA reads as TGTGCCTCGACAGGCGGACAGACGAACTATGGCTACACCTTC.

This chain connects TRBV28 to TRBJ1-5, with D tentatively TRBD1 (5 bases). The length of the CDR3 is 15 residues. CDR1 MDHEN and CDR2 SYDVKM come from the germline V gene. V shed 4 bases and J shed 4 bases, with 14 bases lying between them. The CDR3 sequence: CASSYLQGGNQPQHF. DNA for the CDR3: TGTGCCAGCAGTTATCTCCAGGGTGGGAATCAGCCCCAGCATTTT.

The V and J genes are TRBV19 and TRBJ2-1, with a tentative D call TRBD1 (6 bases). The CDR3 is 13 amino acids. Between the trimmed V and J ends, which lost 5 bases and 7 bases, there was a span of 12 bases. Germline V gene sequence: CDR1 LNHDA, CDR2 SQIVND (reference sequence). Here the CDR3 DNA reads TGTGCCAGTAGTTCCCCAGGGGAGAATGAGCAGTTCTTC. Its protein is CASSSPGENEQFF.

As to this clone: One junction end disagrees with the germline gene, perhaps due to a read error. The rearrangement joins TRBV7-7 to TRBJ2-5; D perhaps matches TRBD1 (6 bases). Germline-derived CDR1 and CDR2 are SSHAT and FNYEAQ (reference sequence). The CDR3 loop spans 13 amino acids. The CDR3 sequence: CASSFGQQETQYF. CDR3 DNA: TGTGCTAGCAGCTTTGGACAGCAAGAGACCCAGTACTTC.

The chain employs TRBV27 and TRBJ2-5; the D gene is possibly TRBD1 (5 bases). This CDR3 region has 13 residues. Germline V gene sequence: CDR1 MNHEY, CDR2 SMNVEV (reference sequence). V lost 6 bases to trimming and J lost 3 bases, with 11 bases between them. The DNA for the CDR3 is TGTGCCAGCAGATACAGGTCGAAAGAGACCCAGTACTTC. Translated, it gives CASRYRSKETQYF.

The chain recombines TRBV28 with TRBJ2-1; weak D call: TRBD1 (6 bases). With 6 bases removed from V and 8 bases from J, the gap between germline ends came to 8 bases. The CDR3 covers 11 residues. In germline, CDR1 is MDHEN, CDR2 SYDVKM. The CDR3 here is CASRYRDEQFF. The CDR3 nucleotides are TGTGCCAGCAGGTACAGGGATGAGCAGTTCTTC.